This T cell receptor (beta chain) stems from a study of T cell responses to AZD1222 COVID-19 vaccine. General study points: Donor demographics were predominantly white British with a female majority; clonal diversity may be underestimated. Once two AZD1222 doses were given, Spike-specific TCR breadth and depth went up.

The protocol was immunoSEQ multiplex PCR, while the TCRdb copy is restricted to in-frame clones and leaves out a portion. The sample lists around 140,000 clones, about nine tenths occurring once. CDR3 size: 16 residues. J lost 5 bases, V lost 4 bases, and 8 bases had no gene match. In germline, CDR1 is LNHDA, CDR2 SQIVND (reference sequence). With respect to this clone: Its antigen is unidentified.

The chain links TRBV19 to TRBJ1-5; 10 bases line up with TRBD1. The clonotype was recovered from an adult who received the AZD1222 COVID-19 vaccine. Sequencing used peripheral blood, obtained 28 days after the second AZD1222 dose. Here the CDR3 reads CASSRGDRGPHQPQHF. CDR3 nucleotides: TGTGCCAGTAGTAGGGGGGACAGGGGACCACATCAGCCCCAGCATTTT. The complete variable domain, with remaining parts taken from reference TRBV19 and TRBJ1-5, reads DGGITQSPKYLFRKEGQNVTLSCEQNLNHDAMYWYRQDPGQGLRLIYYSQIVNDFQKGDIAEGYSVSREKKESFPLTVTSAQKNPTAFYLCASSRGDRGPHQPQHFGDGTRLSIL.